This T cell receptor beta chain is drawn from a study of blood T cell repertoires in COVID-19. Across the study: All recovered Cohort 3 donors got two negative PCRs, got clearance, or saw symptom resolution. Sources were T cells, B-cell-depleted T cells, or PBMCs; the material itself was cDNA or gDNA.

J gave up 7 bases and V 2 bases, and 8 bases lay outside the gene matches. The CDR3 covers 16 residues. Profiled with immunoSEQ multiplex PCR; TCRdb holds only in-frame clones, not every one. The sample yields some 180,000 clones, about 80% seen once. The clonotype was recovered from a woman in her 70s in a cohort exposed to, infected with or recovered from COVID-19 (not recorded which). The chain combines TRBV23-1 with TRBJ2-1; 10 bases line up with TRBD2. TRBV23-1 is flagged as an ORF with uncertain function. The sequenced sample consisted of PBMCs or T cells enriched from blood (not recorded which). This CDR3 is CASSQLSGRAGNEQFF. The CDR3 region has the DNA TGCGCCAGCAGTCAACTAAGCGGGAGGGCCGGGAATGAGCAGTTCTTC.